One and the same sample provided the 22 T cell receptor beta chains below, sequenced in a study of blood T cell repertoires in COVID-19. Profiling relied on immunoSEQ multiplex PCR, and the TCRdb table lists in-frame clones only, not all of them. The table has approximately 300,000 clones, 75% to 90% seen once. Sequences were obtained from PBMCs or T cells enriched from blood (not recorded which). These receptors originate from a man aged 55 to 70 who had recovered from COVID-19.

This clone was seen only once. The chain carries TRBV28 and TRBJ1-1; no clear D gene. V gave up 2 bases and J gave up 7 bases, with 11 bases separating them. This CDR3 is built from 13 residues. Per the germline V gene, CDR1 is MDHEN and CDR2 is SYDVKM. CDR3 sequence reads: CASSLLTPYEAFF. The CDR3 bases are TGTGCCAGCAGTTTACTAACGCCTTATGAAGCTTTCTTT.

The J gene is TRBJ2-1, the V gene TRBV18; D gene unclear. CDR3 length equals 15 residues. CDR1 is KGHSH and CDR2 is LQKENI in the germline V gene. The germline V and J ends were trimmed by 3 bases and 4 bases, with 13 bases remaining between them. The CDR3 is CASSPRDISYNEQFF. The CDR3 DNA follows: TGTGCCAGCTCACCGCGAGACATATCTTACAATGAGCAGTTCTTC. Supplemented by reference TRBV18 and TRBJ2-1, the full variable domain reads NAGVMQNPRHLVRRRGQEARLRCSPMKGHSHVYWYRQLPEEGLKFMVYLQKENIIDESGMPKERFSAEFPKEGPSILRIQQVVRGDSAAYFCASSPRDISYNEQFFGPGTRLTVL.

CDR3 DNA sequence: TGTGCCAGCAGTTGGAGCCGGGGGATTCAACCCCACAATGAGCAGTTCTTC. This translates into CASSWSRGIQPHNEQFF. V is TRBV28 and J is TRBJ2-1; D perhaps matches TRBD2 (6 bases). V was trimmed by 4 bases and J by 5 bases, leaving 21 bases between them. The CDR3 loop spans 17 amino acids. Germline V lookup: CDR1 MDHEN, CDR2 SYDVKM.

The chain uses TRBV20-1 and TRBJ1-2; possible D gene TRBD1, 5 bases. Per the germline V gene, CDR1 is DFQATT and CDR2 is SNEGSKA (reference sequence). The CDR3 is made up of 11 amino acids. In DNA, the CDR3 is TGCATTGCGGACCAGGGCTATGGCTACACCTTC. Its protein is CIADQGYGYTF.

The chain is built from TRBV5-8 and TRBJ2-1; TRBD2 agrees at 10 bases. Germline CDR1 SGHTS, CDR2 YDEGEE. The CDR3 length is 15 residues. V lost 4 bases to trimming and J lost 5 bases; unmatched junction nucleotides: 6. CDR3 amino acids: CASSPGTSAHNEQFF. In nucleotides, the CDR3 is TGTGCCAGCAGCCCCGGGACTAGCGCCCACAATGAGCAGTTCTTC.

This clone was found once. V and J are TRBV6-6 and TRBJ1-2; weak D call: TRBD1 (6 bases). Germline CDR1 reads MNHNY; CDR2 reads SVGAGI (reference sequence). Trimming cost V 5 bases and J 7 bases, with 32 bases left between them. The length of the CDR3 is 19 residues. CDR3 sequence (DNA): TGTGCCAGCAGTCTGACCGGGACAAAGGTTCCTCGGGTCCTGGTTGGCTACACCTTC. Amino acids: CASSLTGTKVPRVLVGYTF.

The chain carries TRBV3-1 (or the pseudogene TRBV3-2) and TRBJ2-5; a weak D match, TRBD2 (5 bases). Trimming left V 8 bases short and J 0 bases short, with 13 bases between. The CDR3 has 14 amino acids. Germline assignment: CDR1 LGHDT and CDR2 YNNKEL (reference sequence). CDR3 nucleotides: TGTGCCAGCGGAGGACGGGTGTACCAAGAGACCCAGTACTTC. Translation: CASGGRVYQETQYF.

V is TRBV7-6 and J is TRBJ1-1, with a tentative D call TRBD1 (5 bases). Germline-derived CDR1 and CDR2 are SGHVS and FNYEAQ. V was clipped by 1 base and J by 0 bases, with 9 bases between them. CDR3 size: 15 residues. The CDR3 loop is CASSLVPGMNTEAFF. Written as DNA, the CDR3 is TGTGCCAGCAGCTTAGTTCCAGGGATGAACACTGAAGCTTTCTTT.

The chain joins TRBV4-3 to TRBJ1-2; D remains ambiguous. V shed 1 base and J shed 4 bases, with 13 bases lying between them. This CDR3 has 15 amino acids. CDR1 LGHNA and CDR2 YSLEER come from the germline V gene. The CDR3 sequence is CASSQGDALGYGYTF. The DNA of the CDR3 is TGCGCCAGCAGCCAAGGAGACGCTCTAGGCTATGGCTACACCTTC.

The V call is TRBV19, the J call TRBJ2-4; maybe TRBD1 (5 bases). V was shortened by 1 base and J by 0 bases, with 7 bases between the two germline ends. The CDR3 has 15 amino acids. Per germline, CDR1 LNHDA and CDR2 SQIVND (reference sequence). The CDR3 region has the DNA TGTGCCAGTAGTATAGGGGGCCTAGCCAAAAACATTCAGTACTTC. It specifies CASSIGGLAKNIQYF.

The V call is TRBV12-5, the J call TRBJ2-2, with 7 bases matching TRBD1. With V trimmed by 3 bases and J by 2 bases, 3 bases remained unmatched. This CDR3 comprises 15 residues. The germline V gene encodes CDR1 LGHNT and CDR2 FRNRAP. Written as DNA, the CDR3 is TGTGCTAGTGGTTTCGGGACAGCCAACACCGGGGAGCTGTTTTTT. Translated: CASGFGTANTGELFF.

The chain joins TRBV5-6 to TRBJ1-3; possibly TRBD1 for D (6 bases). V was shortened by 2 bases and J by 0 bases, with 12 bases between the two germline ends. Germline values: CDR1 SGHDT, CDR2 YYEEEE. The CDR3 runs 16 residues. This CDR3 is CASSFDRRSSGNTIYF. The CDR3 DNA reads TGTGCCAGCAGCTTCGACAGGAGGAGCTCTGGAAACACCATATATTTT.

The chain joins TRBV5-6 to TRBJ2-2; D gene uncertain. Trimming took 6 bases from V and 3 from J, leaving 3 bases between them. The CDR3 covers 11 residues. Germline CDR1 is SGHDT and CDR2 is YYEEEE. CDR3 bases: TGTGCCAGCACCTACACCGGGGAGCTGTTTTTT. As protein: CASTYTGELFF.

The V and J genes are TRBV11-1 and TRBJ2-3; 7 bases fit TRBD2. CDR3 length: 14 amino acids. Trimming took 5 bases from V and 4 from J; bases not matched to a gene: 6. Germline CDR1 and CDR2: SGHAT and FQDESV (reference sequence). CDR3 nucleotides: TGTGCCAGCAGCCGCCGGGGGGTTGCAGATACGCAGTATTTT. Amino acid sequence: CASSRRGVADTQYF.

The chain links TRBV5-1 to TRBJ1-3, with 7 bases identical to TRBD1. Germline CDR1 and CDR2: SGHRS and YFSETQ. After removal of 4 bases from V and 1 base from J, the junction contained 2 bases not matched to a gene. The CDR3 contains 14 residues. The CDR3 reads CASSRDSSGNTIYF. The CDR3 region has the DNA TGCGCCAGCAGCCGGGACAGTTCTGGAAACACCATATATTTT.

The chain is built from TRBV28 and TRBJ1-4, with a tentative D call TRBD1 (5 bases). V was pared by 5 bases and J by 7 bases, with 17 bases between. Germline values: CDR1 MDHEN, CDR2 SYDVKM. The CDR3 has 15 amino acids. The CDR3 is CASSPRRGGSEKLFF. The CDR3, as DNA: TGTGCCAGCAGTCCTCGAAGGGGAGGGTCTGAAAAACTGTTTTTT.

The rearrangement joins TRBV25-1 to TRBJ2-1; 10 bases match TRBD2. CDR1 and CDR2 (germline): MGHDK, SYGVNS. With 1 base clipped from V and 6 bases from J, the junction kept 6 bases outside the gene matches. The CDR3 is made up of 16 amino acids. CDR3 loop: CASSEWPSGRVNEQFF. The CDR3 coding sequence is TGTGCCAGCAGTGAATGGCCTAGCGGGAGAGTCAATGAGCAGTTCTTC.

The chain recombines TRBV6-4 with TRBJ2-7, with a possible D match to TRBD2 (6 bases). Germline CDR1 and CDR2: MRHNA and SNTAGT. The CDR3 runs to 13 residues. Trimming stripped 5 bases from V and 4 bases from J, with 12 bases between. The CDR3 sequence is CASSRELGYEQYF. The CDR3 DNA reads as TGTGCCAGCAGTCGGGAGCTGGGTTACGAGCAGTACTTC.

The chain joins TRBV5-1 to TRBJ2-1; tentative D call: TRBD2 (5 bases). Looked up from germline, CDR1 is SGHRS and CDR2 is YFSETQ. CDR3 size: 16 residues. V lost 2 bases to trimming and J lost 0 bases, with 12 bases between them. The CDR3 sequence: CASSFIGESSYNEQFF. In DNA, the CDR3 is TGCGCCAGCAGCTTCATCGGGGAAAGCTCCTACAATGAGCAGTTCTTC.

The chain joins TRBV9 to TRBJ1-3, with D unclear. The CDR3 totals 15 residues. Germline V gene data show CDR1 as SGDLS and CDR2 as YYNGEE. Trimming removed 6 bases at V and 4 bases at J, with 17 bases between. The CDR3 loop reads CASTRESWAGNTIYF. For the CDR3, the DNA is TGTGCCAGCACCCGCGAATCCTGGGCCGGAAACACCATATATTTT.

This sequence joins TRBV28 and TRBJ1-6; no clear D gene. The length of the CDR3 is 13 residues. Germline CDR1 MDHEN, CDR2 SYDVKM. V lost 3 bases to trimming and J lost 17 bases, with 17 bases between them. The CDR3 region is CASSLSRRRIIHF. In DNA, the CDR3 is TGTGCCAGCAGTTTGTCCCGCCGCAGAATCATCCACTTT.

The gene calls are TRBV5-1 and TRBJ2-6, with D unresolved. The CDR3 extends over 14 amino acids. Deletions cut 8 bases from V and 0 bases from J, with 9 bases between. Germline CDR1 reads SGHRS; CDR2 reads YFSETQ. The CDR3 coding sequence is TGCGCCAGTCTCCAGGACTCTGGGGCCAACGTCCTGACTTTC. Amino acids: CASLQDSGANVLTF.